This T cell receptor (beta chain) comes out of a study of regulatory T cells in long-lasting Graves disease. Regarding time point: newly diagnosed GD, antithyroid drugs for less than 3 months. Researchers made the TCR library from RNA that was extracted from PBMCs. This clonotype showed up just a few times. As yet, its antigen is unknown. HTBI primers from iRepertoire and Arm-PCR of CDR3 regions yielded the TCR beta libraries. MiXCR, run by TCRdb on the multiplex PCR reads, gives a single entry per CDR3 protein. The sample has some 350,000 distinct CDR3 sequences, about 16% seen once. Notes on the study in general: Persistent Graves' patients showed less TCR diversity than newly diagnosed ones.

The same data also contributed to another study, on T cells in Graves' hyperthyroidism and ophthalmopathy.

The sample in question was peripheral blood mononuclear cells (PBMCs), obtained at new diagnosis, from a patient treated with antithyroid drugs. The sequence derives from a woman between 18 and 29 years old with Graves disease.

The CDR3, as DNA: TGCAGTGCTCCCCCGGGCGGGAGTTGGGGCCCAGATACGCAGTATTTT. It is translated as CSAPPGGSWGPDTQYF. The chain joins TRBV20-1 to TRBJ2-3; TRBD2 agrees at 7 bases. Trimming at V came to 5 bases and at J to 4 bases, leaving 15 bases not matched to a gene. The CDR3 has 16 amino acids. The germline gives CDR1 DFQATT, CDR2 SNEGSKA (reference sequence).